One T cell receptor (beta chain) is described in this entry. The junction departs from germline at one end; a sequencing error may be responsible. This entry is derived from a study of cytomegalovirus exposure and HLA in healthy donors. The germline V gene has CDR1 MNHNS and CDR2 SASEGT. The CDR3 spans 10 residues. Measured with immunoSEQ multiplex PCR; TCRdb has only the in-frame clones, and not every one. Of some 320,000 clones in the sample, about nine tenths were seen once. Sequencing was carried out using PBMCs. This TCR came from a woman aged 25 to 39 in good health and CMV-seropositive. The chain couples TRBV6-1 to TRBJ2-7; D gene unclear. CDR3 sequence: CATGSNEQYF. CDR3 nucleotide sequence: TGTGCCACCGGCTCCAACGAGCAGTACTTC.